A selection of T cell receptor beta chains follows, all from one sample in a study of blood T cell repertoires in COVID-19. TCRdb keeps only in-frame clones here, not all; method: immunoSEQ multiplex PCR. The sample records 65,000 or so clones, almost 85% being singletons. Sequenced material: peripheral blood. The receptors come from a man between 60 and 75 years old with acute or convalescent COVID-19. The CDR3 runs from the conserved cysteine through the conserved F or W. Fields, in order: V gene, D gene, clone size, J gene, CDR3 length, CDR3 DNA, CDR3 protein. D genes are given only for firm matches. Clone size is not always given. Where it is, it says once, few, many or a class for expanded clones.

TRBV10-2,TRBD2,once,TRBJ2-1,14,TGCGCCAGCAGAGGACTAGCGGGGGGGTCCGAGCAGTTCTTC,CASRGLAGGSEQFF
TRBV7-9,-,-,TRBJ1-1,13,TGTGCCAGCAGAGGACAGTTCTACACTGAAGCTTTCTTT,CASRGQFYTEAFF
TRBV6-5,-,few,TRBJ1-2,15,TGTGCCAGCAGTTACAGTCCTGCAGGGGCCTATGGCTACACCTTC,CASSYSPAGAYGYTF
TRBV6-4,-,-,TRBJ2-6,15,TGTGCCAGCAGTGCCGCGTCGGCTGGGGCCAACGTCCTGACTTTC,CASSAASAGANVLTF
TRBV6-5,TRBD1,few,TRBJ2-2,15,TGTGCCAGCAGTTGGACAGGACTTAACACCGGGGAGCTGTTTTTT,CASSWTGLNTGELFF
TRBV19,-,-,TRBJ1-3,14,TGTGCCAGTCATTTACGGGAATCTGGAAACACCATATATTTT,CASHLRESGNTIYF
TRBV5-1,TRBD1,-,TRBJ2-4,14,TGCGCCAGCAGCTTGGGAGGGACAGGGTCAATTCAGTACTTC,CASSLGGTGSIQYF
TRBV15,-,once,TRBJ1-1,13,TGTGCCACCAGCAGAGATGAGGGCACTGAAGCTTTCTTT,CATSRDEGTEAFF
TRBV19,TRBD1,-,TRBJ1-2,15,TGTGCCAGTAGTATCGGGACAGGGGAACTTGATGGCTACACCTTC,CASSIGTGELDGYTF
TRBV5-4,TRBD1,once,TRBJ1-1,17,TGTGCCAGCAGGTTAGGGACAGGGGGTTCCGGGGACACTGAAGCTTTCTTT,CASRLGTGGSGDTEAFF
TRBV28,-,-,TRBJ1-2,11,TGTGCCAGCGGCTTGCCCTATGGCTACACCTTC,CASGLPYGYTF
TRBV27,TRBD1,-,TRBJ2-7,14,TGTGCCAGCAGTTACGGGACAGGTTGGTCCGAGCAGTACTTC,CASSYGTGWSEQYF
TRBV27,TRBD1,-,TRBJ1-6,14,TGTGCCAGCACTTTGTTGACAGGGGGATCACCCCTCCACTTT,CASTLLTGGSPLHF
TRBV28,TRBD1,few,TRBJ1-1,15,TGTGCCAGCAGCACCGCGGGACAGATGAACACTGAAGCTTTCTTT,CASSTAGQMNTEAFF
TRBV18,TRBD2,-,TRBJ2-1,15,TGTGCCAGCTCACCAGATCGGGGGGGCTACAATGAGCAGTTCTTC,CASSPDRGGYNEQFF
TRBV9,TRBD1,few,TRBJ1-1,16,TGTGCCAGCAGCCCCTCCTGGACAGGGATGAACACTGAAGCTTTCTTT,CASSPSWTGMNTEAFF
TRBV5-4,-,few,TRBJ1-2,13,TGTGCCAGCAGCTCCGAGGGGGTCTATGGCTACACCTTC,CASSSEGVYGYTF
TRBV2,-,once,TRBJ1-2,12,TGTGCCAGCAGTGAATTGAGCTATGGCTACACCTTC,CASSELSYGYTF
TRBV5-1,TRBD1,-,TRBJ2-3,15,TGCGCCAGCAGCCGGGTGGGGACAGACACAGATACGCAGTATTTT,CASSRVGTDTDTQYF
TRBV4-1,TRBD1,-,TRBJ2-7,15,TGCGCCAGCAGCCAAGGCTCGGGACAGCTCTACGAGCAGTACTTC,CASSQGSGQLYEQYF
TRBV9,-,-,TRBJ2-3,13,TGTGCCAGCAGCGTAGGGGGGGTAGATACGCAGTATTTT,CASSVGGVDTQYF
TRBV2,-,-,TRBJ2-3,14,TGTGCCAGCACCGGGTCAGGGGGCACAGATACGCAGTATTTT,CASTGSGGTDTQYF
TRBV5-4,TRBD1,-,TRBJ1-2,14,TGTGCCAGCAGCTTACCGGGACAGACTAATGGCTACACCTTC,CASSLPGQTNGYTF
TRBV15,-,-,TRBJ1-6,13,TGTGCCACCATCAGACAGACAAATTCACCCCTCCACTTT,CATIRQTNSPLHF
TRBV24-1,-,-,TRBJ2-3,16,TGTGCCACCAGTGATCTCGCGGGGGCGAACACAGATACGCAGTATTTT,CATSDLAGANTDTQYF
TRBV18,-,-,TRBJ1-1,13,TGTGCCAGCTCACGGACAGCTCAACTCGAAGCTTTCTTT,CASSRTAQLEAFF
TRBV11-2,-,-,TRBJ2-1,15,TGTGCCAGCAGCTCCACCCCTAGCTCCTACAATGAGCAGTTCTTC,CASSSTPSSYNEQFF
TRBV6-5,-,-,TRBJ2-6,16,TGTGCCAGCAGTTACGGGACATCACCTGGGGCCAACGTCCTGACTTTC,CASSYGTSPGANVLTF
TRBV27,-,-,TRBJ2-1,14,TGTGCCAGCAGACGGATGGGGGCAAACAATGAGCAGTTCTTC,CASRRMGANNEQFF
TRBV7-2,-,-,TRBJ2-7,13,TGTGCCAGCAGCTCCAGAACCGCGGACGAGCAGTACTTC,CASSSRTADEQYF
TRBV7-2,-,-,TRBJ1-2,12,TGTGCCAGCAGCTTAACCCCTCGGGGCTACACCTTC,CASSLTPRGYTF
TRBV7-2,-,few,TRBJ2-7,14,TGTGCCAGCAGCTTAGCAGGGGCAAACTACGAGCAGTACTTC,CASSLAGANYEQYF
TRBV28,-,-,TRBJ1-5,12,TGTGCCAGCAGGTCGAGCAATGGGCCCCAGCATTTT,CASRSSNGPQHF
TRBV7-3,-,-,TRBJ2-6,16,TGTGCCAGCAGCTTAGGGGCTCCTTCTGGGGCCAACGTCCTGACTTTC,CASSLGAPSGANVLTF
TRBV30,-,-,TRBJ1-1,14,TGTGCCTGGACCGGACAATTTATGAACACTGAAGCTTTCTTT,CAWTGQFMNTEAFF
TRBV18,TRBD1,-,TRBJ1-1,16,TGTGCCAGCTCACCTCGTAGGGACAGGGGGAACACTGAAGCTTTCTTT,CASSPRRDRGNTEAFF
TRBV11-2,-,-,TRBJ1-2,16,TGTGCCAGCAGGCGCCTCGGGAGGAGTGACAACTATGGCTACACCTTC,CASRRLGRSDNYGYTF
TRBV12-5,-,-,TRBJ2-1,16,TGTGCTAGTGGTTTAGGGGGGGGCTTATCCAACAATGAGCAGTTCTTC,CASGLGGGLSNNEQFF